The rows below give T cell receptor beta chains drawn from one sample of a study of shared clonotypes between healthy human individuals. Produced via immunoSEQ multiplex PCR; TCRdb's table is partial and in-frame only. The data contain roughly 2.1 million clones, about 93% of them seen just once; the ten biggest clones take up around 1.7%. The material sequenced was naive CD8+ T cells from PBMCs. Receptors were obtained from a man aged 18-30 years in good health. Some clones in this sample may be carry-over from other donors' samples. Both conserved end residues are part of each CDR3. The order of the fields is D gene, V gene, J gene, CDR3 protein. The D gene is left open where the match is weak.

D gene: TRBD2
V gene: TRBV29-1
J gene: TRBJ2-3
CDR3 protein: CSVDWREGTDTQYF

D gene: -
V gene: TRBV28
J gene: TRBJ2-7
CDR3 protein: CASSHSGTPTYEQYF

D gene: -
V gene: TRBV2
J gene: TRBJ2-5
CDR3 protein: CARRVQETQYF

D gene: -
V gene: TRBV27
J gene: TRBJ2-7
CDR3 protein: CASSLDRMREQYF

D gene: TRBD2
V gene: TRBV7-9
J gene: TRBJ2-7
CDR3 protein: CASSPPTRVAGSYEQYF

D gene: TRBD1
V gene: TRBV5-6
J gene: TRBJ2-5
CDR3 protein: CASSYGTARETQYF

D gene: -
V gene: TRBV27
J gene: TRBJ2-7
CDR3 protein: CASSLRLGSYEQYF

D gene: -
V gene: TRBV11-1
J gene: TRBJ2-5
CDR3 protein: CATQRQGWEETQYF

D gene: -
V gene: TRBV2
J gene: TRBJ2-1
CDR3 protein: CASSVDRDVGFDEQFF

D gene: -
V gene: TRBV7-6
J gene: TRBJ2-4
CDR3 protein: CASSPTLDLAKNIQYF

D gene: -
V gene: TRBV13
J gene: TRBJ2-7
CDR3 protein: CASSLGESDEQYF

D gene: TRBD1
V gene: TRBV6-4
J gene: TRBJ2-3
CDR3 protein: CATDRASSRRDTQYF

D gene: -
V gene: TRBV29-1
J gene: TRBJ2-5
CDR3 protein: CSVGIGAEETQYF

D gene: -
V gene: TRBV28
J gene: TRBJ2-7
CDR3 protein: CASSLGEGVEQYF

D gene: -
V gene: TRBV14
J gene: TRBJ2-5
CDR3 protein: CASSQYKREHETQYF

D gene: -
V gene: TRBV27
J gene: TRBJ2-7
CDR3 protein: CASTTHPTQGQIPYEQYF

D gene: TRBD2
V gene: TRBV29-1
J gene: TRBJ2-3
CDR3 protein: CSVDPGGPDTQYF

D gene: -
V gene: TRBV5-1
J gene: TRBJ2-2
CDR3 protein: CASSPTYMNTGELFF

D gene: TRBD2
V gene: TRBV11-2
J gene: TRBJ2-3
CDR3 protein: CASSQTSGWADTQYF

D gene: TRBD1
V gene: TRBV7-9
J gene: TRBJ2-5
CDR3 protein: CASSQETGRQETQYF

D gene: -
V gene: TRBV7-9
J gene: TRBJ2-1
CDR3 protein: CASSNPTGKAEQFF

D gene: TRBD2
V gene: TRBV4-2
J gene: TRBJ2-7
CDR3 protein: CASSPGLAGPYEQYF

D gene: -
V gene: TRBV28
J gene: TRBJ2-7
CDR3 protein: CASSLYEGRSGEQYF

D gene: TRBD1
V gene: TRBV7-9
J gene: TRBJ1-5
CDR3 protein: CATAAGGNQPQHF

D gene: -
V gene: TRBV11-2
J gene: TRBJ2-1
CDR3 protein: CASSLGGIGWEQFF

D gene: -
V gene: TRBV19
J gene: TRBJ2-1
CDR3 protein: CASSMRSPRNEQFF

D gene: -
V gene: TRBV9
J gene: TRBJ2-1
CDR3 protein: CASSVSGLTYNEQFF

D gene: -
V gene: TRBV5-6
J gene: TRBJ2-7
CDR3 protein: CASSAYRETSYEQYF

D gene: -
V gene: TRBV27
J gene: TRBJ1-1
CDR3 protein: CASSLSRGNTEAFF

D gene: -
V gene: TRBV9
J gene: TRBJ2-3
CDR3 protein: CASSVGGAGTDTQYF

D gene: TRBD2
V gene: TRBV28
J gene: TRBJ2-3
CDR3 protein: CASIATSGVSTDTQYF

D gene: -
V gene: TRBV7-9
J gene: TRBJ2-7
CDR3 protein: CASSWTGYTYEQYF

D gene: TRBD1
V gene: TRBV13
J gene: TRBJ1-2
CDR3 protein: CASSQGPGGSHTF

D gene: TRBD2
V gene: TRBV2
J gene: TRBJ2-5
CDR3 protein: CGGLAATTRTQYF

D gene: TRBD2
V gene: TRBV4-3
J gene: TRBJ2-7
CDR3 protein: CASSQGLAGRYEQYF

D gene: -
V gene: TRBV27
J gene: TRBJ2-3
CDR3 protein: CASTLLWGDTQYF

D gene: TRBD2
V gene: TRBV7-9
J gene: TRBJ2-3
CDR3 protein: CASSFPAGGVTDTQYF

D gene: TRBD1
V gene: TRBV29-1
J gene: TRBJ2-7
CDR3 protein: CSVRTGSSYEQYF

D gene: -
V gene: TRBV5-1
J gene: TRBJ1-1
CDR3 protein: CASSIIHRDGSKVAFF

D gene: TRBD2
V gene: TRBV7-9
J gene: TRBJ2-1
CDR3 protein: CASSPPVGGRVRYNEQFF

D gene: -
V gene: TRBV10-3
J gene: TRBJ1-5
CDR3 protein: CAISEGSEGNSNQPQHF

D gene: -
V gene: TRBV19
J gene: TRBJ1-2
CDR3 protein: CATLLEGTNSDGYTF

D gene: -
V gene: TRBV11-2
J gene: TRBJ2-1
CDR3 protein: CASSPPGVGVNVANEQFF

D gene: -
V gene: TRBV5-1
J gene: TRBJ2-2
CDR3 protein: CASSSPAGGSNTGELFF

D gene: TRBD2
V gene: TRBV5-1
J gene: TRBJ2-7
CDR3 protein: CASNQRLAGQEGDEQYF

D gene: TRBD1
V gene: TRBV19
J gene: TRBJ1-1
CDR3 protein: CASRSWDRVNTEAFF

D gene: TRBD2
V gene: TRBV2
J gene: TRBJ2-2
CDR3 protein: CASSTPVAGGNTGELFF

D gene: TRBD2
V gene: TRBV7-9
J gene: TRBJ2-7
CDR3 protein: CASSSPGGGEQYF

D gene: TRBD2
V gene: TRBV9
J gene: TRBJ2-1
CDR3 protein: CASSLRSGAGGTYNEQFF

D gene: -
V gene: TRBV25-1
J gene: TRBJ2-2
CDR3 protein: CASSDKGISNTGELFF

D gene: TRBD2
V gene: TRBV11-2
J gene: TRBJ2-7
CDR3 protein: CASSLSLALAGNYEQYF

D gene: TRBD1
V gene: TRBV5-1
J gene: TRBJ2-7
CDR3 protein: CATRVGDSSYEQYF

D gene: -
V gene: TRBV4-2
J gene: TRBJ2-7
CDR3 protein: CASSQESSSYEQYF

D gene: -
V gene: TRBV27
J gene: TRBJ1-1
CDR3 protein: CASNSGEGSPEAFF

D gene: TRBD1
V gene: TRBV6-6
J gene: TRBJ2-3
CDR3 protein: CASSLGTGDLGDTQYF

D gene: TRBD1
V gene: TRBV9
J gene: TRBJ2-6
CDR3 protein: CASSAGGRASGANVLTF

D gene: -
V gene: TRBV9
J gene: TRBJ1-4
CDR3 protein: CASNGGLKREKLFF

D gene: TRBD1
V gene: TRBV7-9
J gene: TRBJ2-7
CDR3 protein: CASRDRTGSSYEQYF

D gene: -
V gene: TRBV28
J gene: TRBJ1-5
CDR3 protein: CASSLGGQPQHF

D gene: -
V gene: TRBV29-1
J gene: TRBJ1-1
CDR3 protein: CSSVGGNRANTEAFF